This T cell receptor beta chain was sequenced in a study of blood T cell repertoires in COVID-19. For the study at large: Material from acute and convalescent COVID-19 was sourced from the United States, Italy and Spain. The cDNA or gDNA used as material had been derived from T cells, B-cell-depleted T cells, or PBMCs.

Per the original data handling: Reference gene primer amplification yielded estimated nucleated cell counts. Sequencing was performed with immunoSEQ multiplex PCR; in TCRdb, only in-frame clones are kept and a portion is missing. D and trimming were read from the DNA, whereas the V and J calls and clone size are those reported in that table. The data contain just over 15,000 clones, 86% of them singletons. Germline V gene lookup returns CDR1 LNHDA and CDR2 SQIVND (reference sequence). V was trimmed by 2 bases and J by 7 bases, leaving 11 bases between them. This CDR3 comprises 14 residues. The chain has TRBV19 and TRBJ2-2, with D perhaps matching TRBD2 (5 bases). Sequencing was carried out using peripheral blood. The sequence came from a man between 60 and 75 years old with acute or convalescent COVID-19. CDR3 nucleotide sequence: TGTGCCAGTAGTATAAGACGGGATCACGGGGAGCTGTTTTTT. This encodes CASSIRRDHGELFF. Full variable domain (missing parts from reference TRBV19 and TRBJ2-2): DGGITQSPKYLFRKEGQNVTLSCEQNLNHDAMYWYRQDPGQGLRLIYYSQIVNDFQKGDIAEGYSVSREKKESFPLTVTSAQKNPTAFYLCASSIRRDHGELFFGEGSRLTVL.